A selection of T cell receptor beta chains follows, all from one sample in a study of blood T cells in healthy people across ages. Each CDR3 protein is one row after TCRdb ran MiXCR on the 5' RACE reads. The sample consists of 1.5 million or so distinct CDR3 sequences, around two fifths of them appearing once. The specimen sequenced was blood. The receptors shown here come from a woman younger than 35 in good health. Both conserved end residues are part of each CDR3. Fields, in order: D gene, clone size, V gene, J gene, CDR3 protein, CDR3 DNA. D genes are given only for firm matches. The size entry is marked missing in some rows and otherwise reads once, few, many or a size class.

NA	NA	TRBV6-1	TRBJ1-2	CASSGSVGYGYTF	TGTGCCAGCAGTGGGTCAGTAGGGTATGGCTACACCTTC
NA	NA	TRBV6-5	TRBJ1-2	CASSYPLGGTNYGYTF	TGTGCCAGCAGTTACCCCCTTGGGGGAACTAACTATGGCTACACCTTC
TRBD1	NA	TRBV7-9	TRBJ2-4	CASSSRTGTLAKNIQYF	TGTGCCAGCAGCTCACGGACAGGGACATTAGCCAAAAACATTCAGTACTTC
TRBD2	NA	TRBV20-1	TRBJ2-5	CSAPQLAGALKETQYF	TGCAGTGCCCCTCAACTAGCGGGGGCCTTAAAAGAGACCCAGTACTTC
NA	NA	TRBV27	TRBJ2-7	CASSGTLSEQYF	TGTGCCAGCAGTGGGACTCTCTCCGAGCAGTACTTC
NA	NA	TRBV20-1	TRBJ2-3	CSAKLDHSTDTQYF	TGCAGTGCCAAACTAGACCATAGCACAGATACGCAGTATTTT
NA	few	TRBV25-1	TRBJ2-3	CASKAVGSTDTQYF	TGTGCCAGCAAAGCTGTCGGGAGCACAGATACGCAGTATTTT
NA	NA	TRBV6-1	TRBJ1-1	CASRDGGAEAFF	TGTGCCAGCAGGGATGGGGGGGCTGAAGCTTTCTTT
TRBD2	NA	TRBV5-1	TRBJ2-1	CASSLGPTSGRREQFF	TGCGCCAGCAGCTTGGGTCCGACTAGCGGGAGAAGGGAGCAGTTCTTC
NA	few	TRBV27	TRBJ1-5	CASSLQGIQQPQHF	TGTGCCAGCAGTTTACAAGGAATTCAACAGCCCCAGCATTTT
TRBD2	NA	TRBV27	TRBJ2-7	CASRAGTSHYEQYF	TGTGCCAGCCGAGCCGGGACTAGCCACTACGAGCAGTACTTC
NA	NA	TRBV7-9	TRBJ1-5	CASSTGRDQPQHF	TGTGCCAGCAGCACCGGTCGGGATCAGCCCCAGCATTTT
TRBD1	few	TRBV28	TRBJ1-1	CASSPWDRVRTEAFF	TGTGCCAGCAGTCCTTGGGACAGGGTAAGGACTGAAGCTTTCTTT
TRBD2	NA	TRBV18	TRBJ2-3	CASSPGLAGDPSESYF	TGTGCCAGCTCACCGGGACTAGCGGGAGACCCCTCCGAGTCGTATTTT
NA	once	TRBV3-1	TRBJ2-1	CASTKYRETQFF	TGTGCCAGCACCAAGTATCGAGAGACCCAGTTCTTC